This passage covers 18 T cell receptor beta chains from one sample sequenced in a study of blood T cells in healthy people across ages. The second PCR ran about 7 to 12 cycles with a sample-barcoded 5' primer and J-beta primers. MiXCR was run by TCRdb on the 5' RACE reads, yielding one entry per CDR3 protein. The sample shows under 2 million distinct CDR3 sequences, 34% of them seen only once. The sample consisted of blood. The source is a woman aged 25 to 39 in good health.

The genes are TRBV2 and TRBJ2-7, with D maybe TRBD2 (6 bases). Germline V CDR1 and CDR2: SNHLY, FYNNEI. The length of the CDR3 is 12 residues. V shed 6 bases and J shed 6 bases, with 12 bases lying between them. The CDR3: CASSPPGVEQYF. CDR3 DNA sequence: TGTGCCAGCAGCCCACCGGGGGTCGAGCAGTACTTC. The whole variable domain, remainder taken from reference TRBV2 and TRBJ2-7, is EPEVTQTPSHQVTQMGQEVILRCVPISNHLYFYWYRQILGQKVEFLVSFYNNEISEKSEIFDDQFSVERPDGSNFTLKIRSTKLEDSAMYFCASSPPGVEQYFGPGTRLTVT.

There are many counts of this clonotype. V usage is TRBV12-3 or TRBV12-4 and J usage is TRBJ1-5; a weak D match, TRBD1 (5 bases). The CDR3 is 12 amino acids. With 6 bases removed from V and 2 bases from J, the gap between germline ends came to 5 bases. The CDR3 sequence is CASRQGNQPQHF. DNA for the CDR3: TGTGCCAGCAGACAGGGCAATCAGCCCCAGCATTTT.

This clonotype has just a few counts. This chain joins TRBV9 and TRBJ1-5, with D unresolved. V lost 4 bases to trimming and J lost 0 bases, with 11 bases between them. The germline gives CDR1 SGDLS, CDR2 YYNGEE. This CDR3 spans 15 amino acids. CDR3: CASSPGYHSNQPQHF. For the CDR3, the DNA is TGTGCCAGCAGCCCCGGTTATCATAGCAATCAGCCCCAGCATTTT. Full variable domain (rest looked up from reference TRBV9 and TRBJ1-5): DSGVTQTPKHLITATGQRVTLRCSPRSGDLSVYWYQQSLDQGLQFLIQYYNGEERAKGNILERFSAQQFPDLHSELNLSSLELGDSALYFCASSPGYHSNQPQHFGDGTRLSIL.

On this clonotype itself: One end of the junction does not line up with germline, which may come from a read error. V gene TRBV7-6 combines with J gene TRBJ2-2; possible D gene TRBD2, 5 bases. This CDR3 has 15 amino acids. Per the germline V gene, CDR1 is SGHVS and CDR2 is FNYEAQ. CDR3 bases: TGTGCCAGCAGCTTAGCCCCAGCGAACACCGGGGAGCGGTTTTTT. Amino acids: CASSLAPANTGERFF. Full variable domain (missing parts from reference TRBV7-6 and TRBJ2-2): GAGVSQSPRYKVTKRGQDVALRCDPISGHVSLYWYRQALGQGPEFLTYFNYEAQQDKSGLPNDRFSAERPEGSISTLTIQRTEQRDSAMYRCASSLAPANTGERFFGEGSRLTVL.

This chain uses TRBV12-3 or TRBV12-4 with TRBJ1-2; 9 nucleotides agree with TRBD1. V lost 6 bases to trimming and J lost 5 bases; unmatched junction nucleotides: 13. The CDR3 sequence is 16 residues long. CDR3 in amino acids: CASSPQARDRAYGYTF. The CDR3, as DNA: TGTGCCAGCAGCCCACAGGCCCGGGACAGGGCTTATGGCTACACCTTC.

The gene calls are TRBV7-3 and TRBJ2-1; 10 bases fit TRBD2. V shed 5 bases and J 7 bases; nucleotides not matched to a gene: 14. Germline lookup yields CDR1 SGHTA and CDR2 FQGTGA. The CDR3 extends over 17 amino acids. CDR3 DNA sequence: TGTGCCAGCAGCCCGCGTTCCGTAGCGGGGGGAGGGAATGAGCAGTTCTTC. It encodes CASSPRSVAGGGNEQFF.

On this clonotype: A much larger clone differs by one base, so this may be a read error. The chain uses TRBV10-3 and TRBJ2-6; D perhaps matches TRBD2 (6 bases). This CDR3 contains 14 residues. Germline-derived CDR1 and CDR2 are ENHRY and SYGVKD. The CDR3 protein is CAHFRGSGTNVLTF. The CDR3 nucleotides read TGTGCGCACTTCCGGGGGTCTGGGACCAACGTCCTGACTTTC.

The rearrangement links TRBV7-9 to TRBJ2-7; D not certain. Judging by the DNA end, TRBJ2-5 fits better; the J call may be wrong. This CDR3 is 13 amino acids long. The V gene's germline CDR1 is SEHNR and CDR2 FQNEAQ (reference sequence). CDR3 nucleotide sequence: TGTGCCAGCGGCTCCTCCCTCGGCGAGACCCAGTACTTC. It encodes CASGSSLGETQYF.

The chain is built from TRBV20-1 and TRBJ2-1; 9 bases are a match to TRBD2. The V gene end was trimmed by 1 base and the J gene end by 15 bases; junction bases not matched to a gene: 19. CDR1 is DFQATT and CDR2 is SNEGSKA in the germline V gene (reference sequence). CDR3 size: 16 residues. CDR3 in DNA: TGCAGTGCTAGAGGGTTGAATTTAGCGGGGGAGAAAGACCGGTTCTTC. Protein sequence: CSARGLNLAGEKDRFF.

As to this clonotype: At one end the junction does not follow the germline gene, possibly because of a read error. V gene TRBV27 combines with J gene TRBJ1-4; 7 bases agree with TRBD1. The CDR3 is 12 amino acids. Germline V gene lookup returns CDR1 MNHEY and CDR2 SMNVEV (reference sequence). The DNA for the CDR3 is TGTGCCGGCAGTCTCAGGGGGGAAAAACTGTTTTTT. It translates to CAGSLRGEKLFF.

The J gene is TRBJ2-1, the V gene TRBV2; D may be TRBD1 or TRBD2 (7 bases each). In germline, CDR1 is SNHLY, CDR2 FYNNEI. V was cut by 2 bases and J by 3 bases, with 11 bases left in between. This CDR3 has 15 amino acids. CDR3 in DNA: TGTGCCAGCAGTGAACAGGGGGGGAACTACAATGAGCAGTTCTTC. This codes for CASSEQGGNYNEQFF.

This clonotype showed up just a few times. This chain uses TRBV6-6 with TRBJ2-3; 8 bases fit TRBD2. Germline assignment: CDR1 MNHNY and CDR2 SVGAGI (reference sequence). J gave up 3 bases and V 10 bases, and 15 bases lay outside the gene matches. The length of the CDR3 is 16 residues. The CDR3 loop is CATHTWEASGTDTQYF. CDR3 in DNA: TGTGCCACCCATACGTGGGAAGCTAGCGGGACAGATACGCAGTATTTT.

The sample holds a few counts of this clonotype. The chain is built from TRBV13 and TRBJ2-1, with 8 bases fitting TRBD2. J lost 5 bases, V lost 6 bases, and 6 bases had no gene match. The CDR3 is 14 amino acids. Germline CDR1 and CDR2: PRHDT and FYEKMQ (reference sequence). The CDR3 region has the DNA TGTGCCAGCAGAGGGCGGGGGGCCCACAATGAGCAGTTCTTC. It encodes CASRGRGAHNEQFF. Drawing the rest from reference TRBV13 and TRBJ2-1, the complete variable domain is AAGVIQSPRHLIKEKRETATLKCYPIPRHDTVYWYQQGPGQDPQFLISFYEKMQSDKGSIPDRFSAQQFSDYHSELNMSSLELGDSALYFCASRGRGAHNEQFFGPGTRLTVL.

In its sample, this clonotype was seen a few times. This sequence joins TRBV12-3 or TRBV12-4 and TRBJ2-3, with 12 bases lining up with TRBD2. The CDR3 has 15 amino acids. The J segment lost 7 bases and the V segment lost 6 bases, leaving 8 bases of the junction unmatched. This chain's CDR3 is CASRASGGAAYTQYF. The DNA of the CDR3 is TGTGCCAGCAGGGCTAGCGGGGGGGCCGCGTATACGCAGTATTTT.

V and J are TRBV20-1 and TRBJ1-1; 7 nucleotides match TRBD1. The trim removed 0 bases at V and 6 bases at J, leaving 7 bases unmatched. The CDR3 contains 14 residues. In germline, CDR1 is DFQATT, CDR2 SNEGSKA (reference sequence). CDR3 sequence reads: CSARDTGEVSEAFF. The DNA of the CDR3 is TGCAGTGCTAGAGATACAGGGGAGGTCTCTGAAGCTTTCTTT.

J is TRBJ2-2 and V is TRBV27, with 12 bases identical to TRBD2. CDR1 MNHEY and CDR2 SMNVEV come from the germline V gene (reference sequence). CDR3 length: 17 amino acids. V dropped 3 bases and J dropped 7; count of bases not matched to a gene: 9. The CDR3 DNA reads as TGTGCCAGCAGTTTTCTCGGACTAGCGGGATCCGTCGGGGAGCTGTTTTTT. Its translation: CASSFLGLAGSVGELFF.

This clonotype was observed a handful of times. The V and J genes are TRBV12-3 or TRBV12-4 and TRBJ2-7; D is possibly TRBD1 (5 bases). V shed 0 bases and J shed 2 bases, with 11 bases lying between them. CDR3 length: 15 residues. The CDR3 sequence is CASSLARQTTYEQYF. CDR3 DNA: TGTGCCAGCAGTTTAGCCAGACAGACCACCTACGAGCAGTACTTC.

This sequence joins TRBV20-1 and TRBJ2-4, with D tentatively TRBD1 or TRBD2 (5 bases each). V lost 6 bases, J lost 13 bases, and 22 bases lay in between. The V gene's germline CDR1 is DFQATT and CDR2 SNEGSKA (reference sequence). This CDR3 has 13 residues. The CDR3 DNA reads TGCAGTGCCACCCGACAGTCCTTAAGGGAGCAGTACTTC. Its protein product is CSATRQSLREQYF.